A selection of T cell receptor beta chains follows, all from one sample in a study of blood T cells in healthy people across ages. TCRdb called the 5' RACE reads again in MiXCR, with one record for every CDR3 protein. The repertoire holds 1.5 million to 2 million distinct CDR3 sequences, with 28% as singletons. Sequencing input: blood. The receptors stem from a woman in her thirties in good health. Both conserved end residues are part of each CDR3. Fields, in order: CDR3 protein, CDR3 DNA, J gene, clone size, D gene, V gene. D genes are given only for firm matches. Only part of the rows carry a size: once, few, many, or a class if the clone is expanded.

CDR3: CASTLDSLGSSYEQYF
DNA: TGTGCCAGCACCCTGGATTCGTTGGGGAGCTCCTACGAGCAGTACTTC
J: TRBJ2-7
size: many
D: NA
V: TRBV5-5

CDR3: CSAKNRVGNTEAFF
DNA: TGCAGTGCTAAAAACAGGGTGGGGAACACTGAAGCTTTCTTT
J: TRBJ1-1
size: NA
D: NA
V: TRBV20-1

CDR3: CASSRGSLYEQYF
DNA: TGTGCCAGCAGTCGGGGCAGCCTTTACGAGCAGTACTTC
J: TRBJ2-7
size: NA
D: NA
V: TRBV6-5

CDR3: CASSLGEHYEQYF
DNA: TGCGCCAGCAGCCTGGGGGAGCACTACGAGCAGTACTTC
J: TRBJ2-7
size: many
D: NA
V: TRBV5-1

CDR3: CTSGGREGEQYF
DNA: TGTACCAGTGGGGGCAGGGAGGGCGAGCAGTACTTC
J: TRBJ2-7
size: NA
D: NA
V: TRBV6-6

CDR3: CASSLQGGGYYGYTF
DNA: TGTGCCAGCAGTCTTCAGGGGGGAGGGTACTATGGCTACACCTTC
J: TRBJ1-2
size: few
D: TRBD1
V: TRBV12-3/TRBV12-4

CDR3: CASSLSSGDEQYF
DNA: TGTGCCAGCAGCTTATCTTCAGGGGACGAGCAGTACTTC
J: TRBJ2-7
size: few
D: NA
V: TRBV7-3

CDR3: CASSQRTADTQYF
DNA: TGTGCCAGCAGCCAGAGGACTGCAGATACGCAGTATTTT
J: TRBJ2-3
size: NA
D: NA
V: TRBV7-3

CDR3: CASSLLGLDNEETQYF
DNA: TGTGCCAGCAGTTTATTGGGACTAGATAATGAAGAGACCCAGTACTTC
J: TRBJ2-5
size: NA
D: TRBD2
V: TRBV28

CDR3: CASSRGQGGTQPQHF
DNA: TGTGCCAGCAGTCGCGGACAGGGGGGTACTCAGCCCCAGCATTTT
J: TRBJ1-5
size: few
D: TRBD1
V: TRBV6-6

CDR3: CASSLDQPAYEQYF
DNA: TGTGCCAGCAGCTTAGATCAGCCAGCCTACGAGCAGTACTTC
J: TRBJ2-7
size: NA
D: NA
V: TRBV7-9

CDR3: CASSQVAPASGSYNEQFF
DNA: TGTGCCAGCAGCCAAGTCGCCCCCGCTAGTGGCTCCTACAATGAGCAGTTCTTC
J: TRBJ2-1
size: NA
D: NA
V: TRBV3-1

CDR3: CASSLEQVQGANVLTF
DNA: TGCGCCAGCAGCTTGGAACAGGTGCAGGGGGCCAACGTCCTGACTTTC
J: TRBJ2-6
size: few
D: NA
V: TRBV5-1

CDR3: CAWRQAGYTNQPQHF
DNA: TGTGCCTGGAGACAAGCAGGGTACACCAATCAGCCCCAGCATTTT
J: TRBJ1-5
size: few
D: NA
V: TRBV30

CDR3: CSARAELAGGITYEQFF
DNA: TGCAGTGCTAGGGCGGAATTAGCGGGGGGAATTACCTATGAGCAGTTCTTC
J: TRBJ2-1
size: NA
D: TRBD2
V: TRBV20-1

CDR3: CSALAGGRDFTDTQYF
DNA: TGCAGTGCTTTAGCGGGAGGGCGGGATTTCACAGATACGCAGTATTTT
J: TRBJ2-3
size: NA
D: TRBD2
V: TRBV20-1

CDR3: CASSALGGGELFF
DNA: TGTGCCAGCAGTGCCCTCGGGGGCGGGGAGCTGTTTTTT
J: TRBJ2-2
size: NA
D: NA
V: TRBV12-3/TRBV12-4

CDR3: CASSGTYEQFF
DNA: TGCGCCAGCAGTGGGACCTACGAGCAGTTCTTC
J: TRBJ2-1
size: NA
D: NA
V: TRBV10-2

CDR3: CAWDLGGGLETQYF
DNA: TGTGCCTGGGATCTTGGAGGGGGCTTAGAGACCCAGTACTTC
J: TRBJ2-5
size: NA
D: NA
V: TRBV30

CDR3: CAISESNAGTRGILEQYF
DNA: TGTGCCATCAGTGAGTCGAATGCCGGGACACGGGGAATATTGGAGCAGTACTTC
J: TRBJ2-7
size: many
D: NA
V: TRBV10-3